Below, 2 T cell receptor beta chains from the same sample are listed, as sequenced in a study of radiotherapy plus CTLA-4 blockade in lung cancer. Assay used: immunoSEQ multiplex PCR; TCRdb lists only in-frame clones, some missing. The sample yields about 76,000 clones, about four fifths seen once. Here the sequenced sample was peripheral blood, taken from a patient treated with radiotherapy plus ipilimumab. The receptors stem from a human donor with non-small cell lung cancer who had stable disease on radiotherapy plus ipilimumab.

V is TRBV29-1 and J is TRBJ2-1; 7 bases are a match to TRBD2. The V gene end was trimmed by 0 bases and the J gene end by 5 bases; junction bases not matched to a gene: 4. The CDR3 has 14 amino acids. CDR1 and CDR2 from the germline V gene are SQVTM and ANQGSEA. The CDR3 is CSVEDLGLDNEQFF. The CDR3 nucleotides read TGCAGCGTTGAAGATCTAGGACTAGACAATGAGCAGTTCTTC.

The J gene is TRBJ2-7, the V gene TRBV28, with TRBD2 matching 15 bases. The CDR3 loop spans 16 amino acids. In germline, CDR1 is MDHEN, CDR2 SYDVKM. After removal of 5 bases from V and 5 bases from J, the junction contained 7 bases not matched to a gene. The CDR3 coding sequence is TGTGCCAGCAGTAGAGGACTAGCGGGAGGGCGGCACGAGCAGTACTTC. Residues: CASSRGLAGGRHEQYF.